A selection of T cell receptor beta chains follows, all from one sample in a study of blood T cell repertoires in COVID-19. The protocol was immunoSEQ multiplex PCR, while the TCRdb copy is restricted to in-frame clones and leaves out a portion. The sample consists of fewer than 200,000 clones, 88% of them appearing once. The sample comprised peripheral blood. These receptors came from a man between 45 and 60 years old who had recovered from COVID-19. The CDR3 runs from the conserved cysteine through the conserved F or W. The D gene is left open where the match is weak. For some rows the clone size is stated as once, few or many, or as a class when expanded; others skip it.

d_call clone_size j_call v_call cdr3_aa cdr3_nt
. . TRBJ2-5 TRBV5-5 CASSLVGKAAQYF TGTGCCAGCAGCTTGGTTGGTAAAGCGGCCCAGTACTTC
. . TRBJ1-5 TRBV5-1 CASSLGGRINQPQHF TGCGCCAGCAGCTTGGGCGGCCGCATCAATCAGCCCCAGCATTTT
. once TRBJ2-1 TRBV6-2/TRBV6-3 CASSSGHNSPQFF TGTGCCAGCAGCTCGGGACATAACTCTCCCCAGTTCTTC
. . TRBJ2-6 TRBV5-1 CASSFGLKSGANVLTF TGCGCCAGCAGCTTCGGGTTGAAATCTGGGGCCAACGTCCTGACTTTC
. . TRBJ1-2 TRBV30 CAWSVGRLDGYTF TGTGCCTGGAGTGTAGGGAGGTTGGATGGCTACACCTTC
. . TRBJ2-7 TRBV6-5 CASSWGPEQYF TGTGCCAGCAGCTGGGGGCCCGAGCAGTACTTC
TRBD2 . TRBJ2-3 TRBV7-2 CASSFGSGSMDTQYF TGTGCCAGCAGCTTTGGTAGCGGGTCCATGGATACGCAGTATTTT
. . TRBJ1-2 TRBV7-2 CASSLDGAGALANYGYTF TGTGCCAGCAGCTTAGACGGGGCAGGGGCCCTAGCTAACTATGGCTACACCTTC
TRBD1 . TRBJ1-2 TRBV5-1 CASSGIIPGGAGYTF TGCGCCAGCAGCGGGATCATACCAGGGGGTGCGGGCTACACCTTC
TRBD1 . TRBJ2-7 TRBV7-2 CASSAGGQGTSYEQYF TGTGCCAGCAGCGCCGGAGGACAGGGGACCTCCTACGAGCAGTACTTC
TRBD2 . TRBJ2-2 TRBV9 CASSPRDSSGTNTGELFF TGTGCCAGCAGCCCACGGGATTCTAGCGGGACGAACACCGGGGAGCTGTTTTTT
TRBD1 once TRBJ2-7 TRBV2 CASRDRGLEQYF TGTGCCAGCCGGGACAGGGGGCTTGAGCAGTACTTC
. . TRBJ2-7 TRBV11-2 CASSRVGGSYEQYF TGTGCCAGCAGCCGCGTAGGCGGAAGCTACGAGCAGTACTTC
TRBD2 . TRBJ2-4 TRBV5-5 CASSLALAGGPIAKNIQYF TGTGCCAGCAGCTTGGCCTTAGCGGGAGGGCCTATAGCCAAAAACATTCAGTACTTC
TRBD2 . TRBJ2-1 TRBV4-3 CASSHPGGQGWTSGNNEQFF TGCGCCAGCAGCCATCCCGGGGGACAGGGATGGACTAGCGGGAACAATGAGCAGTTCTTC
TRBD1 . TRBJ1-1 TRBV13 CASSLEGAQIEAFF TGTGCCAGCAGCTTAGAGGGGGCGCAGATTGAAGCTTTCTTT
. . TRBJ2-1 TRBV29-1 CSVGQYNEQFF TGCAGCGTTGGACAGTACAATGAGCAGTTCTTC
TRBD1 . TRBJ2-7 TRBV2 CASRGAGTGAYEQYF TGTGCCAGCAGGGGGGCCGGGACAGGGGCCTACGAGCAGTACTTC